This TCR beta chain was sequenced for a study of cytomegalovirus exposure and HLA in healthy donors. PCR employed 60 Vbeta and 13 Jbeta primers. Some clones are missing from TCRdb's copy, which holds only in-frame ones; the method was immunoSEQ multiplex PCR. Of about 200,000 clones listed, about 83% were seen once; the top ten hold more than 1.3%. The CDR3 loop spans 17 amino acids. Germline CDR1 SGHAT, CDR2 FQNNGV. Trimming stripped 3 bases from V and 0 bases from J, with 15 bases between. The sequence came from a girl aged 5 to 17 in good health and CMV-seronegative. Material for sequencing was PBMCs. V is TRBV11-2 and J is TRBJ1-3; the D gene is possibly TRBD1 (6 bases). The CDR3 DNA reads TGTGCCAGCAGCTTGAGGGGAGGGGGGCTCTCTGGAAACACCATATATTTT. Translation gives CASSLRGGGLSGNTIYF.